Below are 13 T cell receptor beta chains sequenced from a single sample in a study of cytomegalovirus exposure and HLA in healthy donors. Primers: 60 Vbeta forward and 13 Jbeta reverse. Assay used: immunoSEQ multiplex PCR; TCRdb lists only in-frame clones, some missing. The sample has roughly 100,000 clones, about two thirds seen once; the top ten hold over 2.5%. The sequenced sample consisted of PBMCs. Receptors originate from a female donor in good health and CMV-seronegative.

CDR3 DNA: TGTGCCAGCAGCTTAGGCGGGAGGTCCTACAATGAGCAGTTCTTC. It translates to CASSLGGRSYNEQFF. The chain has TRBV11-2 and TRBJ2-1; 8 nucleotides match TRBD2. CDR3 length equals 15 residues. Per the germline V gene, CDR1 is SGHAT and CDR2 is FQNNGV. The J segment lost 1 base and the V segment lost 1 base, leaving 0 bases of the junction unmatched.

Only one count was recorded for this clone. The chain is built from TRBV6-5 and TRBJ2-1; D remains ambiguous. Trimming pared 7 bases from V and 2 bases from J, leaving 3 bases between. This CDR3 has 11 amino acids. In germline, CDR1 is MNHEY, CDR2 SVGAGI. In DNA, the CDR3 is TGTGCCAGCACCGCCTACAATGAGCAGTTCTTC. Amino acids: CASTAYNEQFF.

In its sample, this clone was seen a few times. For the CDR3, the DNA is TGCGCCAGCAGCCAAAACGGACAGGCGGAGACCCAGTACTTC. The encoded protein is CASSQNGQAETQYF. The chain is built from TRBV4-1 and TRBJ2-5; 7 bases match TRBD1. The V and J ends lost 2 bases and 5 bases, in that order; junction bases with no gene match: 5. The CDR3 length is 14 residues. Germline CDR1 is MGHRA and CDR2 is YSYEKL.

This chain joins TRBV19 and TRBJ2-3, with D possibly TRBD2 on 6 matching bases. The germline gives CDR1 LNHDA, CDR2 SQIVND (reference sequence). V lost 3 bases and J lost 2, with 15 bases in between. This CDR3 is built from 16 residues. The chain's CDR3 is CASSIDDSGPTDTQYF. CDR3 in DNA: TGTGCCAGTAGTATCGATGATAGCGGACCCACAGATACGCAGTATTTT.

For this clone: A read error may account for a junction end that differs from germline. The rearrangement joins TRBV7-9 to TRBJ2-1; no clear D. This CDR3 has 12 amino acids. CDR1 SEHNR and CDR2 FQNEAQ come from the germline V gene (reference sequence). CDR3 loop: CSSSLSNNEQFF. CDR3 DNA sequence: TGTTCCAGCAGTCTTAGCAACAATGAGCAGTTCTTC.

Only one count was recorded for this clone. The V call is TRBV5-6, the J call TRBJ2-5; 7 nucleotides align to TRBD1. CDR3 length equals 13 residues. V lost 6 bases, J lost 5 bases, and 7 bases stayed unmatched. The germline gives CDR1 SGHDT, CDR2 YYEEEE. CDR3 residues: CASTRDRGETQYF. CDR3 nucleotides: TGTGCCAGCACCCGGGACAGAGGGGAGACCCAGTACTTC.

V is TRBV2 and J is TRBJ2-5; 7 nucleotides agree with TRBD2. Germline CDR1 is SNHLY and CDR2 is FYNNEI. Unmatched junction bases numbered 6, after V lost 6 bases and J lost 5 bases. The CDR3 extends over 13 amino acids. CDR3 sequence reads: CASSGRIRETQYF. The CDR3 DNA sequence: TGTGCCAGCAGCGGGAGGATAAGGGAGACCCAGTACTTC.

This chain links TRBV11-3 with TRBJ1-2; maybe TRBD1 (6 bases). This CDR3 has 13 residues. Germline loops: CDR1 SGHNT, CDR2 YENEEA. Deletions cut 5 bases from V and 7 bases from J, with 14 bases between. The CDR3 DNA follows: TGTGCCAGCAGCCGAATACCGGACAGTGGCTACACCTTC. This gives the protein CASSRIPDSGYTF.

This chain connects TRBV6-1 to TRBJ2-5, with D uncertain. CDR1 MNHNS and CDR2 SASEGT come from the germline V gene. This CDR3 contains 14 residues. Trimming cost V 1 base and J 2 bases, with 8 bases left between them. The CDR3 sequence is CASSEVGRQETQYF. DNA of the CDR3: TGTGCCAGCAGTGAAGTAGGCAGGCAAGAGACCCAGTACTTC.

The chain employs TRBV7-6 and TRBJ2-5; D is unclear. Germline V gene sequence: CDR1 SGHVS, CDR2 FNYEAQ. V was shortened by 5 bases and J by 0 bases, with 10 bases between the two germline ends. The CDR3 has 14 amino acids. The CDR3 DNA reads TGTGCCAGCAGCCACCGAGGAGACCAAGAGACCCAGTACTTC. This translates into CASSHRGDQETQYF.

In regard to this clone: The junction departs from germline at one end; a sequencing error may be responsible. V gene TRBV28 combines with J gene TRBJ2-7; TRBD2 matches at 7 bases. Germline V lookup: CDR1 MDHEN, CDR2 SYDVKM. The CDR3 consists of 13 residues. CDR3: CASSLSLRREPSF. The CDR3 bases are TGTGCCAGCAGTTTATCTCTCCGGCGGGAGCCAAGCTTC.

This sequence joins TRBV4-2 and TRBJ1-5; 8 bases are shared with TRBD1. Germline V CDR1 and CDR2: LGHNA, YNFKEQ. J was trimmed by 5 bases and V by 4 bases; bases with no gene match: 7. CDR3 size: 15 residues. The CDR3 sequence: CASSLGQGGDQPQHF. The CDR3 DNA sequence: TGTGCCAGCAGCCTCGGACAGGGAGGGGATCAGCCCCAGCATTTT.

This clone has a handful of counts. The chain is built from TRBV5-1 and TRBJ2-1; perhaps TRBD2 as D (6 bases). The V gene's germline CDR1 is SGHRS and CDR2 YFSETQ. Between the trimmed V and J ends, which lost 5 bases and 4 bases, there was a span of 10 bases. The CDR3 extends over 13 amino acids. In nucleotides, the CDR3 is TGCGCCAGCAGGGGTGGGGGGTACAATGAGCAGTTCTTC. This translates into CASRGGGYNEQFF. The whole variable domain, remainder taken from reference TRBV5-1 and TRBJ2-1, is KAGVTQTPRYLIKTRGQQVTLSCSPISGHRSVSWYQQTPGQGLQFLFEYFSETQRNKGNFPGRFSGRQFSNSRSEMNVSTLELGDSALYLCASRGGGYNEQFFGPGTRLTVL.